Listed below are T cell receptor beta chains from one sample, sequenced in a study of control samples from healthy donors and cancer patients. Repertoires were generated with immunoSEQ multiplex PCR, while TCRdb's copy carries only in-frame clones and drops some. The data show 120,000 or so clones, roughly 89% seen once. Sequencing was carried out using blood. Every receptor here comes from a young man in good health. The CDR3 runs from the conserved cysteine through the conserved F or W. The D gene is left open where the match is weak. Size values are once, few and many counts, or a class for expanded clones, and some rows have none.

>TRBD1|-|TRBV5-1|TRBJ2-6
CASSPGQFSGANVLTF
TGCGCCAGCAGCCCGGGACAGTTCTCTGGGGCCAACGTCCTGACTTTC
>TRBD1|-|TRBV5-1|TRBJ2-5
CASSFGSGGLQETQYF
TGCGCCAGCAGCTTCGGCTCAGGGGGTTTGCAAGAGACCCAGTACTTC
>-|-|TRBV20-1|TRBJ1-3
CSASISGNTIYF
TGCAGTGCAAGTATATCGGGGAACACCATATATTTT
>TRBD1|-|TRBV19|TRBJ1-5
CASSLNRQGTQPQHF
TGTGCCAGTAGCCTAAATCGACAGGGAACGCAGCCCCAGCATTTT
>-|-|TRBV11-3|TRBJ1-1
CASSLRTARQAFF
TGTGCCAGCAGCTTACGGACTGCCCGTCAAGCTTTCTTT
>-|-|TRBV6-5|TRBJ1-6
CAIRRGQENSPLHF
TGTGCCATCCGGCGGGGACAAGAAAATTCACCCCTCCACTTT
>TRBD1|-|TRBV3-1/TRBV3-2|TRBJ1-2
CASSQDPIQGGNYGYTF
TGTGCCAGCAGCCAAGATCCAATACAGGGGGGAAACTATGGCTACACCTTC
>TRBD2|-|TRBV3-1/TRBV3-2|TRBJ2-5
CASSLGRGGRETQYF
TGTGCCAGCAGCCTCGGGAGGGGGGGACGAGAGACCCAGTACTTC
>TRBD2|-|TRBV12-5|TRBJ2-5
CASGLSRGGMETQYF
TGTGCTAGTGGTTTGAGTCGGGGGGGAATGGAGACCCAGTACTTC
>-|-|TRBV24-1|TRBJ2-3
CATSALRGRGTDTQYF
TGTGCCACCAGTGCATTGAGGGGTAGGGGCACAGATACGCAGTATTTT
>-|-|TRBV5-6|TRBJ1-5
CASSLGPNGNQPQHF
TGTGCCAGCAGCTTGGGACCCAACGGCAATCAGCCCCAGCATTTT
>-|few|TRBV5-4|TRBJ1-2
CASSFDPKANYGYTF
TGTGCCAGCAGCTTCGATCCCAAAGCTAACTATGGCTACACCTTC
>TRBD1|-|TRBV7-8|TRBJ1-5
CASSLQGAYSNQPQHF
TGTGCCAGCAGCTTACAGGGGGCATATAGCAATCAGCCCCAGCATTTT
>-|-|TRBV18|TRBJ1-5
CASSPTSNQPQHF
TGTGCCAGCTCACCCACAAGCAATCAGCCCCAGCATTTT
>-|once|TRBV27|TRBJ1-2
CASSSPAGDYGYTF
TGTGCCAGCAGTTCCCCCGCAGGGGACTATGGCTACACCTTC
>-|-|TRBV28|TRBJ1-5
CASSFRGGAGGNQPQHF
TGTGCCAGCAGTTTTAGGGGGGGCGCGGGCGGCAATCAGCCCCAGCATTTT
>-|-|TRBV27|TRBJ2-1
CASSSLTSQGRGNEQFF
TGTGCCAGCAGTTCCTTAACTTCTCAGGGAAGGGGCAATGAGCAGTTCTTC
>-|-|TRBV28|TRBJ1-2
CASSSRGGYTF
TGTGCCAGCAGTTCACGGGGCGGCTACACCTTC
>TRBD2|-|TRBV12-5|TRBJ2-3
CASGLLLAGFDLSTDTQYF
TGTGCTAGTGGTCTACTGCTAGCGGGGTTCGACCTTAGCACAGATACGCAGTATTTT
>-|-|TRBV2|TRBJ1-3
CASGTELIGNTIYF
TGTGCCAGCGGGACTGAGTTAATTGGAAACACCATATATTTT
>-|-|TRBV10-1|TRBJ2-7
CASSEGGSSYEQYF
TGCGCCAGCAGTGAAGGAGGATCCAGTTACGAGCAGTACTTC
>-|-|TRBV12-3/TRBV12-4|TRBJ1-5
CASSLARDQPQHF
TGTGCCAGCAGTTTAGCCCGTGATCAGCCCCAGCATTTT
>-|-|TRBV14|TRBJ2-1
CASSPRGSQTYNEQFF
TGTGCCAGCAGCCCTCGTGGTAGCCAAACGTACAATGAGCAGTTCTTC
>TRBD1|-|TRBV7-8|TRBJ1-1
CASSWGTANTEAFF
TGTGCCAGCAGCTGGGGGACAGCGAACACTGAAGCTTTCTTT
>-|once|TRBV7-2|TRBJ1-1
CASSFSRGAFF
TGTGCCAGCAGCTTTAGTCGGGGGGCTTTCTTT
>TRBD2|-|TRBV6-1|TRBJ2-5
CASSEGLAGGQETQYF
TGTGCCAGCAGTGAAGGGCTAGCGGGGGGTCAAGAGACCCAGTACTTC
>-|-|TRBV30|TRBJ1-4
CAWSRGVAGEKLFF
TGTGCCTGGTCCCGGGGGGTTGCGGGTGAAAAACTGTTTTTT
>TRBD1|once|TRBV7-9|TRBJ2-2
CASSSGQLNTGELFF
TGTGCCAGCAGTTCGGGACAGCTGAACACCGGGGAGCTGTTTTTT
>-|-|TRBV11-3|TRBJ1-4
CASSSRVGLNEKLFF
TGTGCCAGCAGCTCCCGGGTAGGACTCAATGAAAAACTGTTTTTT
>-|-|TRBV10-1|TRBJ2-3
CASSGEGRAVRVDTQYF
TGCGCCAGCAGTGGAGAGGGACGGGCGGTCCGGGTGGATACGCAGTATTTT
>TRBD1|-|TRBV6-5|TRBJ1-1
CASNSGTGPDTEAFF
TGTGCCAGCAATTCCGGGACAGGGCCTGACACTGAAGCTTTCTTT
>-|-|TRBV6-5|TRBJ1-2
CASSETRDGYGYTF
TGTGCCAGCAGCGAGACCCGGGACGGCTATGGCTACACCTTC
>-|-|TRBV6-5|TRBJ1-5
CASSIDRRDQPQHF
TGTGCCAGCAGTATTGACAGGAGGGATCAGCCCCAGCATTTT
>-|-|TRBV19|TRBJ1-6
CATKRGNNDNSPLHF
TGTGCCACGAAACGGGGGAATAACGATAATTCACCCCTCCACTTT
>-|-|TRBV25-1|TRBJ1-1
CASRLSNTEAFF
TGTGCCAGCAGACTTTCTAACACTGAAGCTTTCTTT
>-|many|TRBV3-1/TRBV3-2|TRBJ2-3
CASSQDTPTRPDTQYF
TGTGCCAGCAGCCAAGACACCCCAACCCGCCCAGATACGCAGTATTTT
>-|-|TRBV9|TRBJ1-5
CASSVGGAGGTQHF
TGTGCCAGCAGCGTAGGGGGGGCCGGAGGGACCCAGCATTTT
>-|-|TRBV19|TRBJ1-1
CASSASGALNTEAFF
TGTGCCAGTAGCGCCTCCGGGGCTTTGAACACTGAAGCTTTCTTT